A single sample gave rise to the 14 T cell receptor beta chains below, sequenced in a study of blood T cell repertoires in COVID-19. Method: immunoSEQ multiplex PCR; TCRdb's copy keeps in-frame clones and lacks some. The table has about 160,000 clones, 80% to 90% seen once. Sequencing was done on a sample of peripheral blood. The origin of the receptors is a woman aged 60-70 years who had recovered from COVID-19.

There are a few counts of this clone. The chain carries TRBV20-1 and TRBJ1-6; the match to TRBD1 covers 12 bases. J gave up 6 bases and V 3 bases, and 6 bases lay outside the gene matches. The CDR3 sequence is 16 residues long. The germline V gene encodes CDR1 DFQATT and CDR2 SNEGSKA (reference sequence). The CDR3 region has the DNA TGCAGTGCTAGTCCGGGACAGGGGGCCTCTAATTCACCCCTCCACTTT. Residues: CSASPGQGASNSPLHF.

The chain is built from TRBV5-1 and TRBJ1-2; the D is unclear. The CDR3 totals 13 residues. Germline lookup yields CDR1 SGHRS and CDR2 YFSETQ. Deletions cut 4 bases from V and 3 bases from J, with 10 bases between. As DNA, the CDR3 is TGCGCCAGCAGCGTTGGAGACCACTATGGCTACACCTTC. It translates to CASSVGDHYGYTF.

This chain uses TRBV5-1 with TRBJ1-4; the match to TRBD1 covers 7 bases. The germline V gene encodes CDR1 SGHRS and CDR2 YFSETQ. The CDR3 has 17 residues. V lost 7 bases and J lost 3; bases outside the gene matches: 15. The CDR3 DNA sequence: TGCGCCAGCCAAGAATACTTTCCGGGACAGCCTAATGAAAAACTGTTTTTT. Protein product: CASQEYFPGQPNEKLFF.

This clone has a handful of counts. The V call is TRBV5-4, the J call TRBJ1-3; D is possibly TRBD1 (6 bases). Looked up from germline, CDR1 is SGHNT and CDR2 is YYREEE (reference sequence). CDR3 length: 16 residues. V was trimmed by 0 bases and J by 8 bases, leaving 18 bases between them. The CDR3 region has the DNA TGTGCCAGCAGCTTGGATCCGGGGGGGCTGGGAGACACCATATATTTT. This sequence encodes CASSLDPGGLGDTIYF.

The V gene is TRBV12-3 or TRBV12-4, the J gene TRBJ1-2; D is unclear. The CDR3 covers 13 residues. V lost 4 bases and J 4 bases, leaving 10 bases between the germline ends. CDR3 region: CASSSTRVYGYTF. The CDR3 region has the DNA TGTGCCAGCAGTTCAACTAGGGTCTATGGCTACACCTTC.

The chain carries TRBV7-3 and TRBJ2-7, with D unresolved. CDR1 and CDR2 (germline): SGHTA, FQGTGA. CDR3 size: 13 residues. V lost 0 bases and J lost 6, with 9 bases in between. The DNA for the CDR3 is TGTGCCAGCAGCTTAACGCCTGGAGCCGAGCAGTACTTC. It codes for CASSLTPGAEQYF.

The table lists this clone with many counts. The genes are TRBV5-1 and TRBJ1-1; D remains unclear. The CDR3 covers 14 residues. The germline V and J ends were trimmed by 4 bases and 3 bases, with 13 bases remaining between them. Germline CDR1 is SGHRS and CDR2 is YFSETQ. CDR3 DNA sequence: TGCGCCAGCAGCGTACAAGGGAGGGACACTGAAGCTTTCTTT. Translated, it gives CASSVQGRDTEAFF.

The gene calls are TRBV12-3 or TRBV12-4 and TRBJ1-1; 11 nucleotides align to TRBD1. There are 13 residues in the CDR3. V trimming: 8 bases; J trimming: 5 bases; junction bases outside the gene matches: 4. This chain's CDR3 is CASGTGGKTEAFF. The CDR3 DNA follows: TGTGCCAGCGGGACAGGGGGAAAAACTGAAGCTTTCTTT.

The gene calls are TRBV3-1 (or the pseudogene TRBV3-2) and TRBJ1-5; D remains unclear. The CDR3 is 14 amino acids. Germline V gene sequence: CDR1 LGHDT, CDR2 YNNKEL (reference sequence). Trimming took 2 bases from V and 9 from J, leaving 14 bases between them. CDR3 amino acids: CASSQREAKGPQHF. The CDR3 DNA is TGTGCCAGCAGCCAACGCGAAGCGAAAGGGCCCCAGCATTTT.

V and J are TRBV7-9 and TRBJ2-7; D is uncertain. Germline-derived CDR1 and CDR2 are SEHNR and FQNEAQ (reference sequence). There are 15 residues in the CDR3. V shed 1 base and J shed 2 bases, with 12 bases lying between them. The CDR3, as DNA: TGTGCCAGCAGCTTAGTGGTCTACCCCCCCTACGAGCAGTACTTC. Its translation is CASSLVVYPPYEQYF. The full variable domain, in which reference TRBV7-9 and TRBJ2-7 provide the parts outside the CDR3, is DTGVSQNPRHKITKRGQNVTFRCDPISEHNRLYWYRQTLGQGPEFLTYFQNEAQLEKSRLLSDRFSAERPKGSFSTLEIQRTEQGDSAMYLCASSLVVYPPYEQYFGPGTRLTVT.

The count of this clone is one. This CDR3 reads CASSPTPLNTEAFF. The CDR3, as DNA: TGCGCCAGCAGCCCCACACCTTTGAACACTGAAGCTTTCTTT. The chain has TRBV5-1 and TRBJ1-1; D remains ambiguous. The CDR3 is made up of 14 amino acids. Per the germline V gene, CDR1 is SGHRS and CDR2 is YFSETQ. V was shortened by 4 bases and J by 0 bases, with 10 bases between the two germline ends.

The rearrangement uses TRBV6-1 and TRBJ2-1; 8 positions match TRBD2. Germline values: CDR1 MNHNS, CDR2 SASEGT. The CDR3 sequence is 15 residues long. The junction had 5 bases not matched to a gene; V was cut back by 6 bases and J by 1 base. CDR3 amino acids: CASRLAGSSYNEQFF. CDR3 sequence (DNA): TGTGCCAGCAGATTAGCGGGGAGTTCCTACAATGAGCAGTTCTTC.

This clone was seen a few times. J is TRBJ1-6 and V is TRBV5-8; D uncertain. This CDR3 is built from 15 residues. Trimming shortened V by 5 bases and J by 0 bases, and 9 bases separated the two germline ends. The germline CDR1 and CDR2 sequences are SGHTS and YDEGEE. This CDR3 is CASRRAISYNSPLHF. CDR3 nucleotides: TGTGCCAGCAGGAGGGCCATCTCCTATAATTCACCCCTCCACTTT.

V and J are TRBV28 and TRBJ1-2; D is unclear. This CDR3 has 16 residues. V gave up 1 base and J gave up 0 bases, with 12 bases separating them. Germline values: CDR1 MDHEN, CDR2 SYDVKM. The DNA for the CDR3 is TGTGCCAGCAGTTTATTTACAGCAAACACTAACTATGGCTACACCTTC. It is translated as CASSLFTANTNYGYTF.